This TCR beta chain was identified during a study of beta chain features in type 1 diabetes. Germline lookup yields CDR1 SEHNR and CDR2 FQNEAQ (reference sequence). V shed 1 base and J shed 1 base, with 10 bases lying between them. There are 15 residues in the CDR3. The sequenced template was cDNA made from the entire isolated RNA. Only in-frame clones appear in the TCRdb table, and some are missing; sequencing was by immunoSEQ multiplex PCR. The sample includes fewer than 30,000 clones, roughly two thirds of them seen just once. The chain carries TRBV7-9 and TRBJ2-5; tentatively, D is TRBD2 (5 bases). The sequence was collected from a woman between 40 and 50 years old in good health. Sample: Tregs from blood. For the CDR3, the DNA is TGTGCCAGCAGCTTAGGACGGGATCTCCAAGAGACCCAGTACTTC. As protein: CASSLGRDLQETQYF.